Here is one T cell receptor (beta chain) with its context. This specimen belongs to a study of blood T cell repertoires in COVID-19. Here immunoSEQ multiplex PCR was the method, and the copy in TCRdb shows in-frame clones only, minus some. The table includes some 460,000 clones, around 89% detected once. J lost 1 base, V lost 4 bases, and 13 bases had no gene match. The germline V gene has CDR1 SGHRS and CDR2 YFSETQ. The CDR3 has 20 amino acids. This sequence originates from a woman under 40 with acute or convalescent COVID-19. Sample: peripheral blood. The V gene is TRBV5-1, the J gene TRBJ2-1; TRBD2 matches at 14 bases. CDR3 in amino acids: CASSPGLAGGIVGSYNEQFF. The CDR3 DNA reads TGCGCCAGCAGCCCAGGACTAGCGGGGGGAATTGTTGGGTCCTACAATGAGCAGTTCTTC.